This TCR beta chain was found in a study of T cell repertoires in cytomegalovirus infection. Study summary: Well-studied HLA-B-restricted epitopes and recently identified HLA-C-restricted epitopes of CMV were both used in the study. Carrying CMV and the relevant HLA type showed in public TCR beta signatures.

The CDR3 runs 14 residues. Trimming stripped 5 bases from V and 5 bases from J, with 14 bases between. CDR1 and CDR2 (germline): MNHGY, SAAAGT. TCRdb re-called the reads with MiXCR, one entry per CDR3 protein. Of some 130,000 distinct CDR3 sequences listed, more than 25% were seen once; the top ten hold around half. About this clonotype: Antigen unknown.

The material was CD8+ T cells from cultured PBMCs, obtained from culture after CMV antigen stimulation. This TCR was recovered from a human donor in good health (CMV status not recorded). Some clones in this sample may be carry-over from other donors' samples. The gene calls are TRBV6-8 and TRBJ2-3; D not certain. For the CDR3, the DNA is TGTGCCAGCAGTCCATCAATTCTTAGAGATACGCAGTATTTT. This translates into CASSPSILRDTQYF.